A single sample gave rise to the 5 T cell receptor beta chains below, sequenced in a study of cytomegalovirus exposure and HLA in healthy donors. PCR amplification relied on 60 Vbeta primers (plus 13 Jbeta primers). Data came from immunoSEQ multiplex PCR; TCRdb stores just in-frame clones and leaves some out. The sample consists of about 140,000 clones, roughly three quarters of them appearing once. The sequencing input was PBMCs. These receptor sequences come from a male donor in good health and CMV-seronegative.

The gene calls are TRBV5-1 and TRBJ1-1; no reliable D call. V lost 4 bases and J 10 bases, leaving 14 bases between the germline ends. CDR3 size: 12 residues. Per germline, CDR1 SGHRS and CDR2 YFSETQ. This CDR3 reads CASSVGGTPAFF. The CDR3 bases are TGCGCCAGCAGCGTCGGAGGAACACCAGCTTTCTTT.

The chain joins TRBV9 to TRBJ2-5, with a tentative D call TRBD2 (5 bases). With 5 bases removed from V and 5 bases from J, the gap between germline ends came to 13 bases. Germline CDR1 and CDR2: SGDLS and YYNGEE. CDR3 length: 13 residues. In DNA form, the CDR3 reads TGTGCCAGCAGTCGCGGCGGCGGGGAGACCCAGTACTTC. Protein: CASSRGGGETQYF.

The chain carries TRBV19 and TRBJ2-2; 8 positions match TRBD1. Per germline, CDR1 LNHDA and CDR2 SQIVND (reference sequence). Trimming cost V 6 bases and J 3 bases; bases outside gene matches: 3. The CDR3 contains 14 residues. The CDR3 DNA follows: TGTGCCAGTAGGGACAGGGAGGACACCGGGGAGCTGTTTTTT. It codes for CASRDREDTGELFF.

This clone was recorded only once. The chain recombines TRBV6-1 with TRBJ1-1; the D gene is possibly TRBD1 (5 bases). Germline V gene sequence: CDR1 MNHNS, CDR2 SASEGT. The CDR3 loop spans 12 amino acids. Deletions cut 0 bases from V and 11 bases from J, with 10 bases between. CDR3 in amino acids: CASSEARWGAFF. The CDR3 bases are TGTGCCAGCAGTGAAGCCAGGTGGGGCGCTTTCTTT.

This chain joins TRBV30 and TRBJ2-1, with 7 nucleotides matching TRBD2. From germline, CDR1 is GTSNPN and CDR2 SVGIG (reference sequence). The CDR3 is 14 residues long. V was clipped by 1 base and J by 4 bases; unmatched bases: 4. The CDR3 sequence is CAWSALAVYNEQFF. The CDR3 DNA reads TGTGCCTGGAGTGCCCTAGCGGTATACAATGAGCAGTTCTTC.